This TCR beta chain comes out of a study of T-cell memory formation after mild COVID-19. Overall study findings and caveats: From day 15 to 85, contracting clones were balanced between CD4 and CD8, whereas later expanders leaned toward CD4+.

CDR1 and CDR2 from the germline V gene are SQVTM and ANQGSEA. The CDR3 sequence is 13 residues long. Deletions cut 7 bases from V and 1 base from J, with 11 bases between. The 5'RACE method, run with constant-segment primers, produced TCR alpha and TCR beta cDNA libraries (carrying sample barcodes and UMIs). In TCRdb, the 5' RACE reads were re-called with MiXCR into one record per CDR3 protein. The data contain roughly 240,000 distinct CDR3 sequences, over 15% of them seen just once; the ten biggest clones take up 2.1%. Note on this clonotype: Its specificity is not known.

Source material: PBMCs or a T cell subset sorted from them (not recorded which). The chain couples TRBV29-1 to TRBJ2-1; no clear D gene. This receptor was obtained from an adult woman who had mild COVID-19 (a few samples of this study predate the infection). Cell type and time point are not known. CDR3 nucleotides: TGCAGCGCTGGCTGGGGATCCTACAATGAGCAGTTCTTC. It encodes CSAGWGSYNEQFF.